This TCR beta chain was obtained from a study of blood T cell repertoires in COVID-19 (dated by TCRdb to 2018 to 2020). A note on the overall study: Samples from collaborators originated in the United States, Italy and Spain and spanned both the acute and convalescent phases of COVID-19. The material from the prospective study consisted of cDNA or gDNA derived from T cells, B-cell-depleted T cells, or PBMCs. The dataset comprised deeply sampled blood TCRbeta repertoires from subjects exposed to, actively infected with, or recovered from COVID-19. The repertoires were released in a freely available public database meant as a resource for research on the immune response to SARS-CoV-2. Samples were obtained from the ongoing ImmuneRACE study (first 160 participants) and from 1,254 subjects provided by 6 global collaborators. Sample metadata almost always included a de-identified subject ID, COVID-19 status, age in years and sex. Where HLA class I and class II types were available, the types were taken from metadata supplied by the sample provider, not from assay-based typing.

The germline ends are 13 bases apart after V is trimmed by 4 bases and J by 4 bases. From its cysteine to its phenylalanine, the CDR3 spans 13 amino acids. The only DNA kept is the CDR3, 39 bases in frame from the first base. As encoded in the germline V gene, CDR1 is SQVTM while CDR2 is ANQGSEA. At one collaborating source in Seattle, patients were enrolled during active infection and were followed longitudinally through the course of disease. The collaborating institutions used their own protocols to collect whole blood in K2EDTA tubes. For TCRbeta analysis, collaborators shipped samples in one of three forms: frozen whole blood, isolated PBMCs, or DNA extracted from either of those sample types. What the study reported, not specific to this receptor: The quantity of clinical and demographic metadata differed by source and by participant and was supplied without curation.

TCRbeta CDR3 regions were amplified from genomic DNA by means of the immunoSEQ Assay, a bias-controlled multiplex PCR. Per the source publication's procedure: Within the assay, amplification of reference gene primers was used to estimate how many nucleated cells each sample contained. Sequence reads were collapsed and filtered to measure the absolute abundance of every unique TCRbeta CDR3 rearrangement. Productive Simpson clonality was computed per sample as the square root of Simpson's diversity index over productive rearrangements. The table comes from immuneACCESS by way of TCRdb, which keeps in-frame sequences with V and J called. Part of the clones is missing from these tables; in studies checked, under half for an unresolved V gene and the rest for unknown reasons. The V and J calls and clone size come from that table; D and trimming were worked out from the DNA. The sample table shows about 210,000 clones, and about 80% are seen once. The top ten clonotypes cover roughly 7.8% of the sample.

With regard to this clone: Its specific antigen is unknown. Per-nucleotide qualities are absent, and no much larger clonotype sits a single base away.

The sequenced material came from peripheral blood. The chain links TRBV29-1 with TRBJ1-2; possibly the D gene is TRBD1, per 6 matching bases. The source is an elderly woman with COVID-19, enrolled during active disease. The nucleotide sequence reads as follows: TGCAGCGTTGGGGGGGGCGCCGGCTATGGCTACACCTTC. The resulting protein is CSVGGGAGYGYTF.